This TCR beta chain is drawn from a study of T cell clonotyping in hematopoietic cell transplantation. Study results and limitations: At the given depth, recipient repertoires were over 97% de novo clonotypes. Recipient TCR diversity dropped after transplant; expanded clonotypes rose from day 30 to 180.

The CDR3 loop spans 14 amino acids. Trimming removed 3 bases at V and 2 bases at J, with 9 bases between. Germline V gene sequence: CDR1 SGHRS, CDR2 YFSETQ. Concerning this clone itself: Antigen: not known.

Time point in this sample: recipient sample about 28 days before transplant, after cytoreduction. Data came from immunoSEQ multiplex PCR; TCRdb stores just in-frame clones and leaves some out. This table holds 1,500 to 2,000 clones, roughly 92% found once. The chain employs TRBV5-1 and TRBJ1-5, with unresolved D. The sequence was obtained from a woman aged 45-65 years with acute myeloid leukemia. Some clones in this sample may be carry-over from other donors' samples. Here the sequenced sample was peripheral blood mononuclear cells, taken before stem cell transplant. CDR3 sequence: CASSSSRGNQPQHF. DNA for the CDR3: TGCGCCAGCAGCTCTTCAAGAGGCAATCAGCCCCAGCATTTT.